This T cell receptor (beta chain) was obtained from a study of OX40 agonist ivuxolimab in advanced cancers. For the study at large: An agonistic anti-OX40 (CD134) antibody, ivuxolimab, was used to treat the patients. All patients had ivuxolimab intravenously every 2 weeks at 0.01 to 10 mg/kg.

The CDR3 loop spans 15 amino acids. V shed 1 base and J shed 0 bases, with 8 bases lying between them. In germline, CDR1 is SEHNR, CDR2 FQNEAQ (reference sequence). For this clone: Its antigen is unidentified.

Study-level points and caveats: At 0.1 to 3.0 mg/kg, CD4+ and CD8+ blood T cells expanded clonally by week 6.

The assay was immunoSEQ multiplex PCR, and TCRdb's table has in-frame clones only and misses some. This table holds 80,000 to 95,000 clones, roughly 89% found once. Specimen: CD4+ or CD8+ T cells sorted from blood, collected in a trial of the OX40 agonist ivuxolimab. The clonotype was recovered from an adult with an advanced solid tumor such as melanoma, head and neck, liver or kidney cancer. The chain combines TRBV7-9 with TRBJ2-3, with D possibly being TRBD1 (5 bases). The CDR3 bases are TGTGCCAGCAGCTTAGTCAGGGCGAGCACAGATACGCAGTATTTT. It translates to CASSLVRASTDTQYF.